The clone carrying this TCR beta chain was detected only a few times. The authors ran the assay at deep level. TCRdb's table, derived via immunoSEQ multiplex PCR, lists solely in-frame clones and lacks some. The sample lists around 1.1 million clones; about 84% were seen once. CDR1 is GTSNPN and CDR2 is SVGIG in the germline V gene (reference sequence). Unmatched junction bases numbered 9, after V lost 1 base and J lost 0 bases. The length of the CDR3 is 17 residues. The donor population consisted of healthy HIV-negative adults with no recent acute infections or vaccinations. Nashville, Tennessee was home to all donors, each a Caucasian adult. The sample belongs to a study of shared clonotypes between healthy human individuals.

The chain carries TRBV30 and TRBJ1-1; 9 bases line up with TRBD1. This receptor was obtained from a man younger than 35 in good health. Some clones in this sample may be carry-over from other donors' samples. Sequencing was done on a sample of memory CD4+ T cells from PBMCs. Subset of the sample: CD45RA-negative fraction. The DNA of the CDR3 is TGTGCCTGGAGTGAGATAGGGACAGGGACATTGAACACTGAAGCTTTCTTT. This sequence encodes CAWSEIGTGTLNTEAFF. The whole variable domain, remainder taken from reference TRBV30 and TRBJ1-1, is SQTIHQWPATLVQPVGSPLSLECTVEGTSNPNLYWYRQAAGRGLQLLFYSVGIGQISSEVPQNLSASRPQDRQFILSSKKLLLSDSGFYLCAWSEIGTGTLNTEAFFGQGTRLTVV.